Below are 11 T cell receptor beta chains sequenced from a single sample in a study of blood T cell repertoires in COVID-19. Clones were sequenced by immunoSEQ multiplex PCR, and TCRdb holds only the in-frame ones, with some missing. The table includes more than 70,000 clones, around four fifths detected once. Sequenced sample: peripheral blood. The receptors stem from a human donor in a cohort sampled during active COVID-19.

This clone has only one observation. This chain uses TRBV6-5 with TRBJ2-7; a possible D gene is TRBD1 (5 bases). CDR1 is MNHEY, CDR2 SVGAGI, per germline. Trimming left V 6 bases short and J 0 bases short, with 12 bases between. The CDR3 is made up of 14 amino acids. DNA for the CDR3: TGTGCCAGCAGACCCCCAGGGAACTCCTACGAGCAGTACTTC. Amino acid sequence: CASRPPGNSYEQYF.

V is TRBV5-1 and J is TRBJ2-5; TRBD1 matches at 9 bases. There are 15 residues in the CDR3. J was trimmed by 5 bases and V by 3 bases; bases with no gene match: 8. Germline lookup yields CDR1 SGHRS and CDR2 YFSETQ. The CDR3 here is CASSSLQGAAETQYF. For the CDR3, the DNA is TGCGCCAGCAGCTCCCTACAGGGGGCGGCGGAGACCCAGTACTTC.

The V gene is TRBV5-4, the J gene TRBJ1-1; 11 positions agree with TRBD1. This CDR3 is built from 14 residues. Germline CDR1 reads SGHNT; CDR2 reads YYREEE (reference sequence). V shed 6 bases, J shed 7 bases, and the junction held 8 bases outside the gene matches. The chain's CDR3 is CASNSGTGGVEAFF. The CDR3 bases are TGTGCCAGCAACTCCGGGACAGGGGGAGTTGAAGCTTTCTTT.

This clone appeared a few times. The chain's CDR3 is CASSSRQGVGQETQYF. DNA of the CDR3: TGTGCCAGCAGCTCCCGACAGGGGGTGGGTCAAGAGACCCAGTACTTC. The chain has TRBV7-8 and TRBJ2-5; 9 positions agree with TRBD1. CDR3 length: 16 amino acids. The germline V gene encodes CDR1 SGHVS and CDR2 FQNEAQ. V shed 4 bases, J shed 2 bases, and the junction held 8 bases outside the gene matches. The whole variable domain, filled in from reference TRBV7-8 and TRBJ2-5, reads GAGVSQSPRYKVAKRGQDVALRCDPISGHVSLFWYQQALGQGPEFLTYFQNEAQLDKSGLPSDRFFAERPEGSVSTLKIQRTQQEDSAVYLCASSSRQGVGQETQYFGPGTRLLVL.

The CDR3 region is CASSQAGTGYSPLHF. The CDR3 nucleotides are TGTGCCAGCAGCCAAGCAGGGACAGGGTATTCACCCCTCCACTTT. The V gene is TRBV14, the J gene TRBJ1-6, with 9 nucleotides matching TRBD1. V dropped 1 base and J dropped 8; count of bases not matched to a gene: 3. CDR3 length: 15 amino acids. Germline V lookup: CDR1 SGHDN, CDR2 FVKESK. The whole variable domain, filled in from reference TRBV14 and TRBJ1-6, reads EAGVTQFPSHSVIEKGQTVTLRCDPISGHDNLYWYRRVMGKEIKFLLHFVKESKQDESGMPNNRFLAERTGGTYSTLKVQPAELEDSGVYFCASSQAGTGYSPLHFGNGTRLTVT.

The gene calls are TRBV5-1 and TRBJ2-7; 7 bases align to TRBD1. Per the germline V gene, CDR1 is SGHRS and CDR2 is YFSETQ. The V segment lost 4 bases and the J segment 0 bases; nucleotides outside the gene matches: 4. The CDR3 is 14 amino acids. The DNA for the CDR3 is TGCGCCAGCAGCAACGGACAGGACTCCTACGAGCAGTACTTC. Translated, it gives CASSNGQDSYEQYF.

The rearrangement links TRBV5-1 to TRBJ1-5; D is possibly TRBD1 (6 bases). The V gene's germline CDR1 is SGHRS and CDR2 YFSETQ. Trimming cost V 4 bases and J 0 bases, with 11 bases left between them. The CDR3 loop spans 15 amino acids. CDR3 protein: CASSTDRDSNQPQHF. CDR3 sequence (DNA): TGCGCCAGCAGCACGGACAGAGATAGCAATCAGCCCCAGCATTTT.

The chain recombines TRBV5-1 with TRBJ2-2; TRBD1 matches 8 bases. This CDR3 spans 16 amino acids. J gave up 7 bases and V 2 bases, and 10 bases lay outside the gene matches. Germline V gives CDR1 SGHRS, CDR2 YFSETQ. The CDR3 nucleotides read TGCGCCAGCAGCTTTACAGGACAGGGCCTGGGCGGGGAGCTGTTTTTT. It specifies CASSFTGQGLGGELFF.

This clone was picked up a small number of times. The rearrangement joins TRBV5-5 to TRBJ1-2; 7 bases agree with TRBD1. CDR1 SGHKS and CDR2 YYEKEE come from the germline V gene (reference sequence). The V and J ends lost 4 bases and 2 bases, in that order; junction bases with no gene match: 8. This CDR3 has 15 amino acids. The CDR3 nucleotides read TGTGCCAGCAGCGCAGGACCGGGACAGAACTATGGCTACACCTTC. Residues: CASSAGPGQNYGYTF.

The genes are TRBV5-1 and TRBJ2-7; 10 positions agree with TRBD2. The CDR3 has 16 amino acids. The ends lost 4 bases at V and 2 bases at J; junction bases unmatched: 9. Per the germline V gene, CDR1 is SGHRS and CDR2 is YFSETQ. CDR3 nucleotides: TGCGCCAGCAGCGTTCTACCTAGCGGGGGAACCTACGAGCAGTACTTC. Residues: CASSVLPSGGTYEQYF. Variable domain in full (rest from reference TRBV5-1 and TRBJ2-7): KAGVTQTPRYLIKTRGQQVTLSCSPISGHRSVSWYQQTPGQGLQFLFEYFSETQRNKGNFPGRFSGRQFSNSRSEMNVSTLELGDSALYLCASSVLPSGGTYEQYFGPGTRLTVT.

The CDR3 DNA reads as TGTGCCTGGAGTAGACTAGTCGGCACAGATACGCAGTATTTT. It translates to CAWSRLVGTDTQYF. The gene calls are TRBV30 and TRBJ2-3, with a possible D match to TRBD2 (6 bases). Per germline, CDR1 GTSNPN and CDR2 SVGIG (reference sequence). CDR3 length: 14 amino acids. With 2 bases removed from V and 1 base from J, the gap between germline ends came to 10 bases.